The sequence of this T cell receptor (beta chain) was determined in a study of siplizumab effects on memory and regulatory T cells. TCRdb's table, derived via immunoSEQ multiplex PCR, lists solely in-frame clones and lacks some. The sample yields about 100,000 clones, 94% seen once. Note on this clone: Germline is not matched at one junction end, which may reflect a read error.

The sample taken for sequencing was non-Treg CD4+ T cells sorted from blood. The TCR comes from a human donor in good health.

This chain's CDR3 is CASSQTGANYRYTF. In DNA form, the CDR3 reads TGTGCCAGCTCCCAAACAGGGGCCAACTATCGCTACACCTTC. J is TRBJ1-2 and V is TRBV18; 7 bases match TRBD1. CDR3 length: 14 residues. Germline V lookup: CDR1 KGHSH, CDR2 LQKENI.